The clone carrying this TCR beta chain was counted a few times. Its target is not known. This specimen comes from a study of blood T cells in healthy people across ages. Points from the study as a whole: Diversity estimates drawn from one million T cells were deemed underestimates. What prevented conclusive comparison of naive and antigen-experienced cells was that PBMCs were unsorted.

V was clipped by 1 base and J by 0 bases, with 9 bases between them. The CDR3 covers 15 residues. The germline gives CDR1 LGHNT, CDR2 FRNRAP. The study recruited healthy Caucasian donors from Russia who were aged about 6 to 90. Alongside a J-beta primer mix, a sample-barcoded 5' primer served in a second PCR lasting roughly 6 to 11 cycles. Per-sample output comprised a minimum of 2.5 million paired-end reads containing CDR3. Each CDR3 protein gets one entry after TCRdb re-called the 5' RACE reads with MiXCR. The table includes 1,800,000 or so distinct CDR3 sequences, about two fifths detected once. This receptor was obtained from a human donor in good health. Sequenced sample: blood. V usage is TRBV12-5 and J usage is TRBJ1-1; D ambiguous. CDR3 protein: CASGLANTVNTEAFF. In DNA, the CDR3 is TGTGCTAGTGGTTTGGCGAACACAGTGAACACTGAAGCTTTCTTT. Filled out from reference TRBV12-5 and TRBJ1-1, the complete variable domain reads DARVTQTPRHKVTEMGQEVTMRCQPILGHNTVFWYRQTMMQGLELLAYFRNRAPLDDSGMPKDRFSAEMPDATLATLKIQPSEPRDSAVYFCASGLANTVNTEAFFGQGTRLTVV.